This T cell receptor beta chain originates from a study of tissue T cells after allogeneic stem cell transplantation. Study observations and caveats: Anatomically similar tissues had similar TCR repertoires within each patient.

As regards this clone: The antigen is not known. Gene names are mouse gene names. With the read ending 1 residue before the CDR3 end, the germline J gene is used to fill in that end.

The germline V gene encodes CDR1 LGHDT and CDR2 YNNKQL (reference sequence). V dropped 5 bases and J dropped 0 bases, with 5 bases sitting between them. CDR3 length equals 14 residues. Profiling relied on immunoSEQ multiplex PCR, and the TCRdb table lists in-frame clones only, not all of them. The sample records thousands of clones, approximately 52% being singletons. Specified time point: mouse harvest day 7 after allogeneic transplant. Each mouse received 10^7 T-cell-depleted marrow cells plus 10^6 splenic CD5+ T cells by tail vein. Tissues came from B6→BALB/c major-mismatch GVHD mice at day 7 or 14.

Sequenced input: spleen. V and J are TRBV4 and TRBJ1-6, with a tentative D call TRBD1 (5 bases). TRBJ1-6 is an ORF, with its function uncertain. This TCR derives from a female BALB/c mouse given C57BL/6 T cells with graft-versus-host disease after an allogeneic hematopoietic cell transplant. The chain's CDR3 is CASSQGSYNSPLYF. The CDR3 DNA, read in part, is TGTGCCAGCAGCCAGGGTTCCTATAATTCGCCCCTCTAC.